What follows are 7 T cell receptor beta chains derived from one specimen sequenced in a study of glioma-infiltrating T cells after dendritic cell vaccination. Profiled with immunoSEQ multiplex PCR; TCRdb holds only in-frame clones, not every one. Found here are about 92,000 clones, 70% to 90% of them singletons; the top ten hold approximately 14%. Sequencing was performed on blood, taken before dendritic cell vaccination. The receptors shown here come from a human donor with glioblastoma.

V and J are TRBV19 and TRBJ2-1; perhaps TRBD1 as D (5 bases). The CDR3 is 15 residues long. V shed 4 bases and J shed 9 bases, with 19 bases lying between them. The germline V gene has CDR1 LNHDA and CDR2 SQIVND (reference sequence). The CDR3 region has the DNA TGTGCCAGTAGTACCCAATCAGGGTCGGTAGGTGAGCAGTTCTTC. Protein product: CASSTQSGSVGEQFF. The full variable domain, its missing parts supplied by reference TRBV19 and TRBJ2-1, is DGGITQSPKYLFRKEGQNVTLSCEQNLNHDAMYWYRQDPGQGLRLIYYSQIVNDFQKGDIAEGYSVSREKKESFPLTVTSAQKNPTAFYLCASSTQSGSVGEQFFGPGTRLTVL.

The chain uses TRBV30 and TRBJ1-2; D remains unclear. The germline gives CDR1 GTSNPN, CDR2 SVGIG (reference sequence). The V and J ends lost 5 bases and 6 bases respectively, with 16 bases between them. The CDR3 contains 13 residues. The CDR3 DNA sequence: TGTGCCTGGGGTGACGGGGTACCGGATGGCTACACCTTC. This gives the protein CAWGDGVPDGYTF.

This clone was seen once. V is TRBV5-1 and J is TRBJ1-1; 7 positions agree with TRBD1. This CDR3 has 16 residues. The V and J ends lost 3 bases and 1 base, in that order; junction bases with no gene match: 9. Per germline, CDR1 SGHRS and CDR2 YFSETQ. The CDR3 DNA reads as TGCGCCAGCAGCTGGACTCCGGGACAGAAGAACACTGAAGCTTTCTTT. Protein sequence: CASSWTPGQKNTEAFF.

The rearrangement links TRBV7-9 to TRBJ2-2, with a tentative D call TRBD1 (7 bases). Germline CDR1 is SEHNR and CDR2 is FQNEAQ (reference sequence). Between the trimmed V and J ends, which lost 11 bases and 4 bases, there was a span of 17 bases. CDR3 length: 14 amino acids. The CDR3 DNA follows: TGTGCCGTCCCCGGGACAGCGGGCACCGGGGAGCTGTTTTTT. Residues: CAVPGTAGTGELFF.

This chain connects TRBV7-6 to TRBJ2-7; 7 nucleotides agree with TRBD1. Looked up from germline, CDR1 is SGHVS and CDR2 is FNYEAQ. Unmatched junction bases numbered 4, after V lost 5 bases and J lost 3 bases. The CDR3 is 13 amino acids. CDR3 protein: CASSPGQSYEQYF. The CDR3 nucleotides are TGTGCCAGCAGCCCGGGACAGAGCTACGAGCAGTACTTC.

This sequence joins TRBV4-1 and TRBJ2-3; 9 nucleotides line up with TRBD2. The CDR3 loop spans 15 amino acids. Unmatched junction bases numbered 5, after V lost 2 bases and J lost 5 bases. Germline V lookup: CDR1 MGHRA, CDR2 YSYEKL. The CDR3 nucleotides read TGCGCCAGCAGCCAAACAGCGGGGGGTGGAGATACGCAGTATTTT. Protein: CASSQTAGGGDTQYF.

V and J are TRBV10-3 and TRBJ1-2; 7 nucleotides align to TRBD1. J gave up 4 bases and V 0 bases, and 11 bases lay outside the gene matches. CDR1 is ENHRY and CDR2 is SYGVKD in the germline V gene. This CDR3 has 17 residues. CDR3 nucleotides: TGTGCCATCAGTGAGTCGAACCGGGACAGAGGAGGCTATGGCTACACCTTC. This sequence encodes CAISESNRDRGGYGYTF.